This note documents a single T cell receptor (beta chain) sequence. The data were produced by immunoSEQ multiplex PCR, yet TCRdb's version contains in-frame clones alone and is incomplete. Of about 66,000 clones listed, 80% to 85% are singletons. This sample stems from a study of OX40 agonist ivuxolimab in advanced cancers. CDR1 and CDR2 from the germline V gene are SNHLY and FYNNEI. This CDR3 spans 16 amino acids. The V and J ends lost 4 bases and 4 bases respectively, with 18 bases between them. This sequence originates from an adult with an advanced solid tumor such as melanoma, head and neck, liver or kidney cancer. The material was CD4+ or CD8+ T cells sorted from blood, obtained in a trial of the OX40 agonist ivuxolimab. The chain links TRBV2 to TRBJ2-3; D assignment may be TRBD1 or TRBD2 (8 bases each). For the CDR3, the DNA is TGTGCCAGCAGTGTACGGGACAGGCGGGAGGCAGATACGCAGTATTTT. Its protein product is CASSVRDRREADTQYF.